This record covers a single T cell receptor (beta chain). The sample is drawn from a study of T cells of healthy individuals. The CDR3 is 15 amino acids. Germline CDR1 is SGHDN and CDR2 is FVKESK. Between the trimmed V and J ends, which lost 5 bases and 2 bases, there was a span of 16 bases. TCRdb re-called the 5' RACE reads with MiXCR, one entry per CDR3 protein. The sample lists more than 85,000 distinct CDR3 sequences; roughly 15% were seen once. The chain carries TRBV14 and TRBJ2-7, with D tentatively TRBD2 (6 bases). This receptor was obtained from a human donor in good health. The CDR3 DNA reads TGTGCCAGCAGCGAAGCCCTGGGGGGAACCTACGAGCAGTACTTC. Its protein product is CASSEALGGTYEQYF.